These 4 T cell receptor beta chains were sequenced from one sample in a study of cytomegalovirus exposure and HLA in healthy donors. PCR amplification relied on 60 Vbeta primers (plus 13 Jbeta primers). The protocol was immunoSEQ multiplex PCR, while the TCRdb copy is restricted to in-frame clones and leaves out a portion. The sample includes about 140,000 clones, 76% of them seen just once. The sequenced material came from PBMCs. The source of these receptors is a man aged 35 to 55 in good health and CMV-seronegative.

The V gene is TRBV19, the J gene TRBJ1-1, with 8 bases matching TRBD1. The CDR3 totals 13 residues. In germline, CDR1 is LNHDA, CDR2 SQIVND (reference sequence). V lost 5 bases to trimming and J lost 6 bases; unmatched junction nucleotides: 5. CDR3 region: CASSPGQAAEAFF. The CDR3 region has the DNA TGTGCCAGTAGTCCGGGACAGGCGGCTGAAGCTTTCTTT.

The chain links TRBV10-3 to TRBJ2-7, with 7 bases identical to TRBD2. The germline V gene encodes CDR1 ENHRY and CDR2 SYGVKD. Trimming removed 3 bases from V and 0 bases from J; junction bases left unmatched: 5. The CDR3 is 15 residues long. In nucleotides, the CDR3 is TGTGCCATCAGTGATTGGGAGGGGAGCTCCTACGAGCAGTACTTC. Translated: CAISDWEGSSYEQYF.

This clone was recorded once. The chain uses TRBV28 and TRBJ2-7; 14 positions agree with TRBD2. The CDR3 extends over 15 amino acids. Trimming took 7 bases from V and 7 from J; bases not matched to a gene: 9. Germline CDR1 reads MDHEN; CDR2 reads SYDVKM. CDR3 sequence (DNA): TGTGCCAGCACCCAAGGACTAGCGGGAGGCAAAGAGCAGTACTTC. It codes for CASTQGLAGGKEQYF.

The CDR3 DNA sequence: TGTGCCAGCAGTTTAGCCGGGTCGCCACCGCAGTATTTT. Translation: CASSLAGSPPQYF. V and J are TRBV28 and TRBJ2-3; no clear D. V lost 2 bases and J lost 10, with 13 bases in between. Germline assignment: CDR1 MDHEN and CDR2 SYDVKM. This CDR3 has 13 amino acids. The entire variable domain, with the rest obtained from reference TRBV28 and TRBJ2-3, is as follows: DVKVTQSSRYLVKRTGEKVFLECVQDMDHENMFWYRQDPGLGLRLIYFSYDVKMKEKGDIPEGYSVSREKKERFSLILESASTNQTSMYLCASSLAGSPPQYFGPGTRLTVL.